These 9 T cell receptor beta chains were sequenced from one sample in a study of blood T cell repertoires in COVID-19. Produced via immunoSEQ multiplex PCR; TCRdb's table is partial and in-frame only. The sample contains 180,000 or so clones, approximately 82% of which appear only once. The sample was peripheral blood. These receptors all come from a human donor with acute or convalescent COVID-19. The donor label of this sample is uncertain.

This chain uses TRBV24-1 with TRBJ2-7; 9 bases are shared with TRBD2. The V gene end was trimmed by 5 bases and the J gene end by 2 bases; junction bases not matched to a gene: 6. Germline V gene sequence: CDR1 KGHDR, CDR2 SFDVKD. This CDR3 comprises 15 residues. The CDR3 loop reads CATSALSGSAYEQYF. In nucleotides, the CDR3 is TGTGCCACCAGTGCCCTTAGCGGGAGTGCCTACGAGCAGTACTTC.

V and J are TRBV6-1 and TRBJ1-2; 7 bases match TRBD1. The CDR3 sequence is 17 residues long. CDR1 and CDR2 from the germline V gene are MNHNS and SASEGT. The trim removed 4 bases at V and 2 bases at J, leaving 13 bases unmatched. The CDR3 DNA reads as TGTGCCAGCAGTGGCACCAGGGACAGTCGGGAAAACTATGGCTACACCTTC. This sequence encodes CASSGTRDSRENYGYTF.

The V gene is TRBV9, the J gene TRBJ2-1; 11 bases match TRBD2. V shed 1 base, J shed 10 bases, and the junction held 13 bases outside the gene matches. The germline V gene encodes CDR1 SGDLS and CDR2 YYNGEE. This CDR3 spans 17 amino acids. DNA for the CDR3: TGTGCCAGCAGCGTAAACTCCGGGACTAGCGGTGGAGGAGAGCAGTTCTTC. Translation gives CASSVNSGTSGGGEQFF.

This clone was observed a few times. The chain has TRBV28 and TRBJ2-3; TRBD1 is a possible D gene (6 bases). Germline loops: CDR1 MDHEN, CDR2 SYDVKM. The CDR3 is 13 residues long. CDR3 in DNA: TGTGCAGGTGGGGGCAGCCTCACAGATACGCAGTATTTT. As protein: CAGGGSLTDTQYF.

This clone showed up just a few times. V and J are TRBV28 and TRBJ2-1; the match to TRBD2 covers 10 bases. This CDR3 spans 16 amino acids. Germline V gene data show CDR1 as MDHEN and CDR2 as SYDVKM. Trimming took 4 bases from V and 3 from J; bases not matched to a gene: 6. This CDR3 reads CASSSPGTSDYNEQFF. CDR3 DNA sequence: TGTGCCAGCAGTTCTCCCGGGACTAGCGACTACAATGAGCAGTTCTTC.

This clone was seen a handful of times. The chain joins TRBV11-2 to TRBJ2-7, with D unresolved. Trimming left V 2 bases short and J 0 bases short, with 8 bases between. The CDR3 is 14 residues long. Germline V gene sequence: CDR1 SGHAT, CDR2 FQNNGV. CDR3 nucleotide sequence: TGTGCCAGCAGCTTAATCTGGAGCTCCTACGAGCAGTACTTC. Amino acid sequence: CASSLIWSSYEQYF.

J is TRBJ1-2 and V is TRBV28; the D gene is possibly TRBD1 (5 bases). This CDR3 has 13 residues. V lost 6 bases, J lost 2 bases, and 10 bases lay in between. Germline V lookup: CDR1 MDHEN, CDR2 SYDVKM. The CDR3: CASRDSRNYGYTF. CDR3 DNA: TGTGCCAGCAGAGACAGCAGGAACTATGGCTACACCTTC.

The CDR3 loop is CASSLSSGYYEQYF. For the CDR3, the DNA is TGTGCCAGCAGTTTATCATCGGGGTACTACGAGCAGTACTTC. This chain uses TRBV27 with TRBJ2-7, with a tentative D call TRBD2 (5 bases). Trimming shortened V by 0 bases and J by 3 bases, and 9 bases separated the two germline ends. Germline assignment: CDR1 MNHEY and CDR2 SMNVEV (reference sequence). This CDR3 is built from 14 residues.

The gene calls are TRBV24-1 and TRBJ2-1; 13 positions agree with TRBD2. Germline assignment: CDR1 KGHDR and CDR2 SFDVKD. The junction had 6 bases not matched to a gene; V was cut back by 9 bases and J by 5 bases. The CDR3 has 15 residues. CDR3 residues: CATGVLAGGNNEQFF. In DNA, the CDR3 is TGTGCCACCGGGGTACTAGCGGGAGGGAACAATGAGCAGTTCTTC.